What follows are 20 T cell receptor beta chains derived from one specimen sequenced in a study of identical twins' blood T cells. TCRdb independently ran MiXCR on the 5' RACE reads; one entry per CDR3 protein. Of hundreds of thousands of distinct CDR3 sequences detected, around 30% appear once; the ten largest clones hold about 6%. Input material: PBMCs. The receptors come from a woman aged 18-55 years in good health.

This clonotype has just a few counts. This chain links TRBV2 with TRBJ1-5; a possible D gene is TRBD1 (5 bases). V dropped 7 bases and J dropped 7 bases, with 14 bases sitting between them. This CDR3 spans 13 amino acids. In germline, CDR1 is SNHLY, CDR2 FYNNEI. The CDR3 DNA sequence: TGTGCCAGCACGGGAGGGGTCTACCAGCCCCAGCATTTT. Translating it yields CASTGGVYQPQHF.

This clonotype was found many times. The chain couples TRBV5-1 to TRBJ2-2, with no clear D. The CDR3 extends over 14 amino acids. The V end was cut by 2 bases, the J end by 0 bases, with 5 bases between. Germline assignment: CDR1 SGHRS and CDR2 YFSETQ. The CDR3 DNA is TGCGCCAGCAGCTTTCGGCCGAACACCGGGGAGCTGTTTTTT. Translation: CASSFRPNTGELFF.

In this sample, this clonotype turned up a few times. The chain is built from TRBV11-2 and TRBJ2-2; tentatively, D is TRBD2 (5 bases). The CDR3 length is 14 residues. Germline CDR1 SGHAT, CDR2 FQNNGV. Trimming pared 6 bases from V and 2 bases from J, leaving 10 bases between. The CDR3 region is CASSRGLNTGELFF. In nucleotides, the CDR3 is TGTGCCAGCAGTCGTGGACTTAACACCGGGGAGCTGTTTTTT. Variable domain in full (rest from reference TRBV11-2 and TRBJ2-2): EAGVAQSPRYKIIEKRQSVAFWCNPISGHATLYWYQQILGQGPKLLIQFQNNGVVDDSQLPKDRFSAERLKGVDSTLKIQPAKLEDSAVYLCASSRGLNTGELFFGEGSRLTVL.

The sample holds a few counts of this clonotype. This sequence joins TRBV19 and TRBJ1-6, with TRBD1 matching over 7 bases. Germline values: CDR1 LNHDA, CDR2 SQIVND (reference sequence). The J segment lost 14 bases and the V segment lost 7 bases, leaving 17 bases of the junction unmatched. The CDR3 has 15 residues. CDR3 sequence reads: CASKGQLAISRSLHF. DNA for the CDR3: TGTGCCAGTAAGGGACAGCTCGCCATCTCCCGGTCCCTCCACTTT.

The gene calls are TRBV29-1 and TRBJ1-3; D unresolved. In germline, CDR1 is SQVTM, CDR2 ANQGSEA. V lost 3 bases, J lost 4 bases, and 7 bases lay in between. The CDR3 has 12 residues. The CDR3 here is CSVEGIGNTIYF. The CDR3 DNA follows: TGCAGCGTTGAGGGCATAGGAAACACCATATATTTT.

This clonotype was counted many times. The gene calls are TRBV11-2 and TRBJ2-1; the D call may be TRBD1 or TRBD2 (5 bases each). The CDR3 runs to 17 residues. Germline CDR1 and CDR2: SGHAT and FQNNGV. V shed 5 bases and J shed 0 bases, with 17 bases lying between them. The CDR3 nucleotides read TGTGCCAGCAGCCGGGACCCCCCGAGCAGCTCCTACAATGAGCAGTTCTTC. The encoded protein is CASSRDPPSSSYNEQFF. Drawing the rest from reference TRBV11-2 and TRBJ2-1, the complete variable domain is EAGVAQSPRYKIIEKRQSVAFWCNPISGHATLYWYQQILGQGPKLLIQFQNNGVVDDSQLPKDRFSAERLKGVDSTLKIQPAKLEDSAVYLCASSRDPPSSSYNEQFFGPGTRLTVL.

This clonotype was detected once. The CDR3 DNA sequence: TGTGCCAGCAGCTTGCCGCGGACAGGGGGTTCTTTCTTT. It translates to CASSLPRTGGSFF. The rearrangement joins TRBV11-2 to TRBJ1-1, with 10 bases identical to TRBD1. Germline CDR1 is SGHAT and CDR2 is FQNNGV. The CDR3 loop spans 13 amino acids. J gave up 12 bases and V 3 bases, and 7 bases lay outside the gene matches.

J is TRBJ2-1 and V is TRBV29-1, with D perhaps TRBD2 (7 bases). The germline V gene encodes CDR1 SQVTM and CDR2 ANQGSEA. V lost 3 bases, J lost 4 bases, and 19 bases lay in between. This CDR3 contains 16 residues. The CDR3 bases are TGCAGCGTTGAGGGGGGGCCCGACTCCGGATACAATGAGCAGTTCTTC. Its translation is CSVEGGPDSGYNEQFF.

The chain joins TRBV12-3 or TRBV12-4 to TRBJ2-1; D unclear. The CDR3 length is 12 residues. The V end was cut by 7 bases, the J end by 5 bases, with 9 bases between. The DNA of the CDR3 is TGTGCCAGCAAGGTCTATAACAATGAGCAGTTCTTC. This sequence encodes CASKVYNNEQFF.

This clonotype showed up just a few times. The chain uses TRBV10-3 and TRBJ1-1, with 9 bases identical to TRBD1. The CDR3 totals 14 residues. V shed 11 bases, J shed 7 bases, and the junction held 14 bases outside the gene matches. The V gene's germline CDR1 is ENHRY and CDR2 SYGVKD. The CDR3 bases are TGTGCCTCCGCCAAGGAACAGGGGGCAGGTGAAGCTTTCTTT. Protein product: CASAKEQGAGEAFF.

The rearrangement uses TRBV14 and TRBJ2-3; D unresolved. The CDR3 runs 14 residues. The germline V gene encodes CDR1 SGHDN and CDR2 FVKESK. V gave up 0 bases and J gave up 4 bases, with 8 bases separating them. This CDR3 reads CASSQDLEPDTQYF. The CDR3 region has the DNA TGTGCCAGCAGCCAAGATCTGGAGCCAGATACGCAGTATTTT.

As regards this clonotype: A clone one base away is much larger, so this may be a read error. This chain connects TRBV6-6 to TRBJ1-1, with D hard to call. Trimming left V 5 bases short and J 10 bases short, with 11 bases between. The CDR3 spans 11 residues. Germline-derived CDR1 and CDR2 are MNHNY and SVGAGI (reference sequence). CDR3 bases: TGTGCCAGCAGTAAAAGTCCTGTAGCTTTCTTT. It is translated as CASSKSPVAFF.

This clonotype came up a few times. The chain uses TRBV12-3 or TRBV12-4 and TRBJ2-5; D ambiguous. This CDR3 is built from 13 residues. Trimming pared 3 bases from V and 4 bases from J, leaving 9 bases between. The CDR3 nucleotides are TGTGCCAGCAGTTTCACGATTTTAGAGACCCAGTACTTC. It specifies CASSFTILETQYF.

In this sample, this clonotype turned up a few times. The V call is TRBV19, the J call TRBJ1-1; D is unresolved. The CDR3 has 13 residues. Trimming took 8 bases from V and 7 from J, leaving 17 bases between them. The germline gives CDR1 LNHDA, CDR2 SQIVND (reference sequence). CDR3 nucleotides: TGTGCCAGTTCAAGAGCGGTGCGGGGTGAAGCTTTCTTT. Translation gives CASSRAVRGEAFF.

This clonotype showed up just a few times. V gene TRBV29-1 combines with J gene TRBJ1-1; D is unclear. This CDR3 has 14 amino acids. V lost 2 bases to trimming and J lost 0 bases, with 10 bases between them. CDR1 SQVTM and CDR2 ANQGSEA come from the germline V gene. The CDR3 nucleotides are TGCAGCGTTGAATCCGGGCTACTGAACACTGAAGCTTTCTTT. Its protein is CSVESGLLNTEAFF.

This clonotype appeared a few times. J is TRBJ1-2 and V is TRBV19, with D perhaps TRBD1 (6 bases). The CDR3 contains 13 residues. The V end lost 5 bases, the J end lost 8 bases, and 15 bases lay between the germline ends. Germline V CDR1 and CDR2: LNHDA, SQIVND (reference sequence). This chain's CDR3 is CASSLSGGSGYTF. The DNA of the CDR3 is TGTGCCAGTAGTCTATCTGGGGGCAGCGGCTACACCTTC.

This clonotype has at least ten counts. CDR3 sequence reads: CASSLMGSPLHF. The CDR3 region has the DNA TGTGCCAGCAGTTTAATGGGTTCACCCCTCCACTTT. This rearrangement joins TRBV12-3 or TRBV12-4 to TRBJ1-6; no clear D gene. Trimming shortened V by 2 bases and J by 9 bases, and 5 bases separated the two germline ends. The CDR3 is made up of 12 amino acids.

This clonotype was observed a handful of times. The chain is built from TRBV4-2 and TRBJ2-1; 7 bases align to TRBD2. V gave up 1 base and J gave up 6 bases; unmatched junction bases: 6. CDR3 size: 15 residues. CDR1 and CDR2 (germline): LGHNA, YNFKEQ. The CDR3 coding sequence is TGTGCCAGCAGCCAAGGATCTAGCGGAACCAATGAGCAGTTCTTC. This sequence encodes CASSQGSSGTNEQFF.

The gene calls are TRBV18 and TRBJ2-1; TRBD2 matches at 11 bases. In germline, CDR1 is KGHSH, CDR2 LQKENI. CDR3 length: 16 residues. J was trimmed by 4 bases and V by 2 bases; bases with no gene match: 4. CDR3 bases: TGTGCCAGCTCACCAGTGAGACTAGCGGGATACAATGAGCAGTTCTTC. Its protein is CASSPVRLAGYNEQFF. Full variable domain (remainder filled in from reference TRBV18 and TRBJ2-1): NAGVMQNPRHLVRRRGQEARLRCSPMKGHSHVYWYRQLPEEGLKFMVYLQKENIIDESGMPKERFSAEFPKEGPSILRIQQVVRGDSAAYFCASSPVRLAGYNEQFFGPGTRLTVL.

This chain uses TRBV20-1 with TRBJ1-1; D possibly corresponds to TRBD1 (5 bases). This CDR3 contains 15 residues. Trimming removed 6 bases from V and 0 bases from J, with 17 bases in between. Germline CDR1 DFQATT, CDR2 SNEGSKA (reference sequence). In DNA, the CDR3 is TGCAGTGCCGACGACAGAGCCAGTATGAACACTGAAGCTTTCTTT. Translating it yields CSADDRASMNTEAFF.